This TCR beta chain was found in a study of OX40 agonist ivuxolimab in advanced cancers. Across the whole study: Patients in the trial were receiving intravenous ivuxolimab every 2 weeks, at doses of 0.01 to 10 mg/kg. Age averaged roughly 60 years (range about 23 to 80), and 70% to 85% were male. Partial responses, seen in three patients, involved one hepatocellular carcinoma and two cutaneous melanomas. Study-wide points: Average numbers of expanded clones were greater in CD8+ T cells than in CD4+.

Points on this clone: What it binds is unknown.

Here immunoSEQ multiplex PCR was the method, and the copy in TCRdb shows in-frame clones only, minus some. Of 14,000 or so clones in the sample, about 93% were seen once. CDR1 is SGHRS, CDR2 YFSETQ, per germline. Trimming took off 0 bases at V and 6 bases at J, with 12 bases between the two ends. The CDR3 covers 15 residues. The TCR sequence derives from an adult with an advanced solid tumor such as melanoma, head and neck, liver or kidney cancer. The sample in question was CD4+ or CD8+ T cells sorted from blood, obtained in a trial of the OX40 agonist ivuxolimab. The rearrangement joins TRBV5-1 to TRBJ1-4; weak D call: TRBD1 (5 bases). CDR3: CASSLVGQGDEKLFF. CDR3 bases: TGCGCCAGCAGCTTGGTCGGGCAGGGAGATGAAAAACTGTTTTTT. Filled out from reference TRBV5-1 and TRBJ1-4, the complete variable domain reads KAGVTQTPRYLIKTRGQQVTLSCSPISGHRSVSWYQQTPGQGLQFLFEYFSETQRNKGNFPGRFSGRQFSNSRSEMNVSTLELGDSALYLCASSLVGQGDEKLFFGSGTQLSVL.